The clone carrying this T cell receptor (beta chain) was detected ten times or more. Antigen unknown. Time point: newly diagnosed GD, antithyroid drugs for less than 3 months. Making the TCR library involved RNA that had been extracted from PBMCs. The length of the CDR3 is 15 residues. Germline values: CDR1 MNHNS, CDR2 SASEGT. V gave up 6 bases and J gave up 4 bases; unmatched junction bases: 11. Arm-PCR of CDR3 regions with iRepertoire HTBI primers generated TCR beta libraries. TCRdb reanalysed the multiplex PCR reads using MiXCR and keeps one entry per CDR3 protein. The sample lists about 530,000 distinct CDR3 sequences, about 16% occurring once. The sample belongs to a study of regulatory T cells in long-lasting Graves disease. Study results and limitations: It was peripheral blood alone, not thyroid tissue, that was studied. Persistent disease samples used TRBV28, TRBJ1-2 and TRBJ2-5 preferentially.

The same specimen was also included in a second study, on T cells in Graves' hyperthyroidism and ophthalmopathy. Per that study: First-round RT-PCR targeting the TCR CDR3 was performed with the HTBI primer set.

The specimen comprised peripheral blood mononuclear cells (PBMCs), sampled at new diagnosis, from a patient treated with antithyroid drugs. The J gene is TRBJ1-1, the V gene TRBV6-1, with TRBD1 identical over 7 bases. This clonotype originated in a middle-aged woman with Graves disease. CDR3 region: CASRAPSGGPTEAFF. The CDR3 DNA reads as TGTGCCAGCAGAGCGCCCTCAGGGGGTCCCACTGAAGCTTTCTTT.